This is a list of T cell receptor beta chains from one sample in a study of shared clonotypes between healthy human individuals. Some clones are missing from TCRdb's copy, which holds only in-frame ones; the method was immunoSEQ multiplex PCR. Among more than 450,000 clones listed, less than 85% were seen once. The sample was PBMCs. The source of these receptors is a woman aged 40 to 49 in good health. Some clones in this sample may be carry-over from other donors' samples. Both conserved end residues are part of each CDR3. D genes are given only for firm matches. For some rows the clone size is stated as once, few or many, or as a class when expanded; others skip it.

j_gene	abundance	d_gene	v_gene	CDR3aa	CDR3nt
TRBJ2-2	.	TRBD2	TRBV2	CASGTRGDTGELFF	TGTGCCAGCGGGACTAGGGGTGACACCGGGGAGCTGTTTTTT
TRBJ2-3	.	.	TRBV7-9	CASSLLGSGTDTQYF	TGTGCCAGCAGCTTACTCGGGAGCGGCACAGATACGCAGTATTTT
TRBJ2-2	.	.	TRBV5-1	CASSLVPAGELFF	TGCGCCAGCAGCTTGGTACCGGCCGGGGAGCTGTTTTTT
TRBJ2-7	once	.	TRBV7-9	CASSLVGGAYEQYF	TGTGCCAGCAGCTTAGTGGGGGGAGCCTACGAGCAGTACTTC
TRBJ2-7	.	TRBD1	TRBV28	CASSLFDRGWEQYF	TGTGCCAGCAGTTTATTTGACAGGGGCTGGGAGCAGTACTTC
TRBJ2-1	.	.	TRBV5-4	CASSSRRTGREINNEQFF	TGTGCCAGCAGCTCAAGAAGAACAGGGCGGGAAATAAACAATGAGCAGTTCTTC
TRBJ1-5	.	.	TRBV30	CAWSVLGDNQPQHF	TGTGCCTGGAGTGTACTGGGAGACAATCAGCCCCAGCATTTT
TRBJ2-1	.	.	TRBV14	CASSQDLLYNEQFF	TGTGCCAGCAGCCAAGATCTACTCTACAATGAGCAGTTCTTC
TRBJ1-2	.	TRBD1	TRBV9	CASRASHGTGGAFYGYTF	TGTGCCAGCAGGGCCTCGCATGGGACAGGGGGCGCCTTCTATGGCTACACCTTC
TRBJ2-5	few	.	TRBV10-3	CAISGAGDPQETQYF	TGTGCCATCAGTGGGGCAGGGGACCCCCAAGAGACCCAGTACTTC
TRBJ1-3	.	.	TRBV4-3	CASGQNRIVGNTIYF	TGCGCCAGCGGCCAAAACAGGATCGTTGGAAACACCATATATTTT
TRBJ2-7	.	TRBD1	TRBV27	CASSSKTGGVYEQYF	TGTGCCAGCAGTTCAAAGACAGGGGGCGTCTACGAGCAGTACTTC
TRBJ2-1	.	.	TRBV9	CASSPVMRRSSYNEQFF	TGTGCCAGCAGCCCCGTGATGCGGAGGAGCTCCTACAATGAGCAGTTCTTC
TRBJ2-5	.	.	TRBV7-9	CASSLGDLYQETQYF	TGTGCCAGCAGCTTAGGGGATCTGTACCAAGAGACCCAGTACTTC
TRBJ1-1	.	.	TRBV19	CASYFPRGGFAEAFF	TGTGCCAGTTACTTCCCCCGAGGGGGATTCGCTGAAGCTTTCTTT
TRBJ2-7	.	TRBD2	TRBV28	CASSLWGTRREQYF	TGTGCCAGCAGTTTATGGGGGACTAGGAGGGAGCAGTACTTC
TRBJ2-1	once	.	TRBV7-2	CASSAPDMERDEQFF	TGTGCCAGCAGCGCTCCGGACATGGAGAGGGATGAGCAGTTCTTC
TRBJ2-4	.	TRBD1	TRBV6-5	CASGGTGVGNIQYF	TGTGCCAGCGGGGGCACAGGGGTCGGAAACATTCAGTACTTC
TRBJ2-1	.	.	TRBV7-3	CASSSNPISEQFF	TGTGCCAGCAGCTCCAACCCCATAAGTGAGCAGTTCTTC
TRBJ2-1	few	.	TRBV20-1	CSAGSIEQFF	TGCAGTGCTGGAAGCATTGAGCAGTTCTTC
TRBJ1-1	few	.	TRBV6-1	CASVGTGVTEAFF	TGTGCCAGCGTGGGGACTGGGGTCACTGAAGCTTTCTTT
TRBJ2-5	.	.	TRBV27	CASSPRYQETQYF	TGTGCCAGCAGTCCCAGATACCAAGAGACCCAGTACTTC
TRBJ2-5	.	.	TRBV28	CASTLRGIQETQYF	TGTGCCAGCACCTTACGGGGGATCCAAGAGACCCAGTACTTC
TRBJ2-1	.	TRBD2	TRBV5-5	CASSWETSGTLHHYNEQFF	TGTGCCAGCAGCTGGGAGACTAGCGGGACTCTCCACCACTACAATGAGCAGTTCTTC
TRBJ2-1	.	.	TRBV7-2	CASSLGTQLYNEQFF	TGTGCCAGCAGCTTAGGGACTCAGCTATACAATGAGCAGTTCTTC
TRBJ1-6	.	TRBD1	TRBV30	CAWTQGNNSPLHF	TGTGCCTGGACACAGGGGAATAATTCACCCCTCCACTTT
TRBJ1-4	few	.	TRBV4-2	CASSQPGGEKLFF	TGTGCCAGCAGCCAGCCGGGAGGTGAAAAACTGTTTTTT
TRBJ1-5	.	TRBD1	TRBV10-3	CAISAQGGGSNQPQHF	TGTGCCATCAGTGCACAGGGGGGGGGCAGCAATCAGCCCCAGCATTTT
TRBJ1-5	.	.	TRBV5-4	CASSLDGGNQPQHF	TGTGCCAGCAGCTTGGATGGGGGGAATCAGCCCCAGCATTTT
TRBJ2-5	.	.	TRBV6-5	CASSYSRGGETQYF	TGTGCCAGCAGTTACTCGAGGGGGGGCGAGACCCAGTACTTC
TRBJ2-6	.	.	TRBV9	CASSGISGANVLTF	TGTGCCAGCAGCGGTATCTCTGGGGCCAACGTCCTGACTTTC
TRBJ2-5	.	.	TRBV30	CAWTRQVQETQYF	TGTGCCTGGACCCGACAGGTACAAGAGACCCAGTACTTC
TRBJ2-7	.	.	TRBV5-6	CASSDGDYEQYF	TGTGCCAGCAGCGACGGGGACTACGAGCAGTACTTC
TRBJ2-7	many	TRBD1	TRBV7-8	CASTVYGTAPHEQYF	TGTGCCAGCACAGTCTACGGGACAGCCCCCCACGAGCAGTACTTC
TRBJ1-5	.	TRBD1	TRBV10-3	CAISDRERTGPLNQPQHF	TGTGCCATCAGTGATCGCGAAAGGACAGGACCCCTCAATCAGCCCCAGCATTTT
TRBJ2-5	.	.	TRBV29-1	CSVEGVQAGETQYF	TGCAGCGTTGAAGGGGTGCAGGCCGGAGAGACCCAGTACTTC
TRBJ2-2	few	TRBD2	TRBV5-8	CATPLATTGELFF	TGTGCCACCCCACTAGCGACCACCGGGGAGCTGTTTTTT
TRBJ2-2	.	TRBD1	TRBV4-1	CASSQDQTGGTGELFF	TGCGCCAGCAGCCAAGATCAGACAGGGGGGACCGGGGAGCTGTTTTTT
TRBJ2-6	.	.	TRBV5-6	CASSLLGGSGANVLTF	TGTGCCAGCAGCTTGTTAGGAGGGTCTGGGGCCAACGTCCTGACTTTC
TRBJ2-7	once	.	TRBV5-1	CASSPTSYYEQYF	TGCGCCAGCAGCCCGACTAGTTACTACGAGCAGTACTTC
TRBJ1-2	.	.	TRBV6-6	CASSTLGGYTF	TGTGCCAGCAGTACCCTCGGGGGCTACACCTTC
TRBJ1-2	.	.	TRBV11-2	CASSFIGDTNYGYTF	TGTGCCAGCAGCTTCATTGGGGACACCAACTATGGCTACACCTTC
TRBJ2-3	.	.	TRBV9	CASSVVTGFTDTQYF	TGTGCCAGCAGCGTAGTTACAGGCTTCACAGATACGCAGTATTTT
TRBJ2-7	.	.	TRBV21-1	CASSKVASDDEQYF	TGTGCCAGCAGCAAAGTTGCAAGCGATGACGAGCAGTACTTC
TRBJ2-2	few	.	TRBV9	CASSGAFTGELFF	TGTGCCAGCAGTGGGGCCTTCACCGGGGAGCTGTTTTTT
TRBJ2-7	.	.	TRBV2	CASWRVESYEQYF	TGTGCCAGCTGGAGGGTTGAATCCTACGAGCAGTACTTC
TRBJ2-1	few	.	TRBV5-4	CASSLTSTYNEQFF	TGTGCCAGCAGCTTGACTAGTACCTACAATGAGCAGTTCTTC
TRBJ1-4	.	TRBD1	TRBV19	CASSSGTGNEKLFF	TGTGCCAGTAGCTCCGGGACAGGGAATGAAAAACTGTTTTTT
TRBJ2-5	.	.	TRBV7-2	CASSLRQGGGGQETQYF	TGTGCCAGCAGCTTAAGACAGGGAGGAGGGGGTCAAGAGACCCAGTACTTC
TRBJ2-5	.	.	TRBV30	CAWSRTQGETQYF	TGTGCCTGGAGTAGGACACAAGGAGAGACCCAGTACTTC
TRBJ1-1	.	.	TRBV4-3	CASSQDRFRQHTEAFF	TGCGCCAGCAGCCAAGATCGGTTTAGACAGCACACTGAAGCTTTCTTT